This T cell receptor beta chain stems from a study of blood T cell repertoires in COVID-19 (dated by TCRdb to the early 2020s). Study-wide context: Samples from collaborators originated in the United States, Italy and Spain and spanned both the acute and convalescent phases of COVID-19. The repertoires were released in a freely available public database intended as a resource for research on the immune response to SARS-CoV-2. Samples were obtained from the ongoing ImmuneRACE study (first 160 participants) and from about 1,300 subjects provided by 6 global collaborators. Where HLA class I and class II types were available, the types were taken from metadata supplied by the sample provider, not from assay-based typing. Subjects who had been exposed to COVID-19, were actively infected with it, or had recovered from it provided the deeply sampled blood TCRbeta repertoires that made up the dataset. A de-identified subject ID, COVID-19 status, age in years and sex were almost always included in the sample metadata. The prospective study material was composed of cDNA or gDNA derived from T cells, B-cell-depleted T cells, or PBMCs.

TCRbeta CDR3 regions were amplified from genomic DNA using the immunoSEQ Assay, a bias-controlled multiplex PCR. The source study handled its data this way. Nucleated cell counts per sample were estimated from amplification of reference gene primers within the assay. To quantify the absolute abundance of each unique TCRbeta CDR3 rearrangement, sequence reads were collapsed and filtered. Productive Simpson clonality was computed per sample as the square root of Simpson's diversity index over productive rearrangements. The table was pulled from immuneACCESS by TCRdb, which kept in-frame rearrangements only. Such tables lose some clones; where checked, under half of the loss comes from unresolved V genes, and the rest has no known cause. For V, J and clone size, that table is used; D and trimming come from the DNA. The sample table lists 200,000 to 250,000 clones, 88% of them with a count of one. Of the sample, 3% to 4% falls within the top ten clones.

Concerning this clone: No antigen is known for it. No base quality values were provided; no much bigger clone lies one nucleotide off.

Overall study outcomes, separate from this receptor: The quantity of clinical and demographic metadata differed by source and by participant and was supplied without curation.

The CDR3 has 13 amino acids, counting the end cysteine and phenylalanine. Of all the DNA, just the CDR3 is kept, 39 bases in frame from base 1. V loses 3 bases at its end and J loses 4 bases; junction bases beyond the gene matches: 2. Participants in the prospective study were enrolled through a virtual design, were aged about 18 to 100 years, and lived in about two dozen United States geographic areas. Cohort assignment in the prospective study relied on participant-reported clinical history from a screening survey and a study questionnaire. Exposed participants had been in contact with someone with a PCR-confirmed or clinician-diagnosed COVID-19 case within 2 weeks of study entry. In the prospective study, whole blood, serum and a nasopharyngeal or oropharyngeal swab were collected from each participant by mobile phlebotomists. Participants in the prospective study had the option to provide additional blood draws and questionnaires over a roughly 2-month period. Before DNA extraction, blood samples from the prospective study were shipped at room temperature or frozen.

What was sequenced was PBMCs or T cells enriched from blood (not recorded which). The chain links TRBV12-3 or TRBV12-4 with TRBJ2-7, with 8 bases aligning to TRBD1. The clonotype comes from a woman in her twenties or thirties who had been exposed to COVID-19. The nucleotides read TGTGCCAGCAGTTTGGGACAGGTATACGAGCAGTACTTC. This translates into CASSLGQVYEQYF.